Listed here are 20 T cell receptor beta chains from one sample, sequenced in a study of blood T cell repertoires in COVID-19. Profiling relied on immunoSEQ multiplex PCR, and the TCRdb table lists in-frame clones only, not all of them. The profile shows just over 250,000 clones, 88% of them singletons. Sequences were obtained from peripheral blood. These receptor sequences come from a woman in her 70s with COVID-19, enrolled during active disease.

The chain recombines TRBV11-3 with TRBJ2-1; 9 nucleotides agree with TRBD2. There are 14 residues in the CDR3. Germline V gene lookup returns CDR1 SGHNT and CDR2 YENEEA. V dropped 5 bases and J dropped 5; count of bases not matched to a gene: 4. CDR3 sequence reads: CASSVGLANNEQFF. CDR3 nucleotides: TGTGCCAGCAGCGTTGGACTAGCGAACAATGAGCAGTTCTTC. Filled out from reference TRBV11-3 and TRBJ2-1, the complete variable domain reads EAGVVQSPRYKIIEKKQPVAFWCNPISGHNTLYWYLQNLGQGPELLIRYENEEAVDDSQLPKDRFSAERLKGVDSTLKIQPAELGDSAVYLCASSVGLANNEQFFGPGTRLTVL.

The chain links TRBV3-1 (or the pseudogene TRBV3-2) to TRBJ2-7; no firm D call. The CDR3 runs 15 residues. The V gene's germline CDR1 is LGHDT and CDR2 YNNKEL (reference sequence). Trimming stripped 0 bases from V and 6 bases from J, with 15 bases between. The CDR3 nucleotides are TGTGCCAGCAGCCAAGAACTTGCGCAGGTGGGCGAGCAGTACTTC. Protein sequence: CASSQELAQVGEQYF.

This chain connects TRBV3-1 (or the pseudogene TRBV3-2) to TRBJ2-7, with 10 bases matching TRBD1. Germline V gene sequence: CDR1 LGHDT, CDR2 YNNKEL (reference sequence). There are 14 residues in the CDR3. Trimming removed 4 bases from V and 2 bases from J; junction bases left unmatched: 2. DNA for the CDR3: TGTGCCAGCAGCCGACAGGGGGCTCCCTACGAGCAGTACTTC. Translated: CASSRQGAPYEQYF.

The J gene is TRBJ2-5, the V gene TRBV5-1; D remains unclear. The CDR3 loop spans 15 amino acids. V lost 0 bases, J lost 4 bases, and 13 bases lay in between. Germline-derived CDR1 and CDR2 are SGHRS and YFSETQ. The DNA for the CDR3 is TGCGCCAGCAGCTTGGATTCGGCCCGGGTAGAGACCCAGTACTTC. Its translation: CASSLDSARVETQYF. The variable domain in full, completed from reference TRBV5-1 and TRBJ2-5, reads KAGVTQTPRYLIKTRGQQVTLSCSPISGHRSVSWYQQTPGQGLQFLFEYFSETQRNKGNFPGRFSGRQFSNSRSEMNVSTLELGDSALYLCASSLDSARVETQYFGPGTRLLVL.

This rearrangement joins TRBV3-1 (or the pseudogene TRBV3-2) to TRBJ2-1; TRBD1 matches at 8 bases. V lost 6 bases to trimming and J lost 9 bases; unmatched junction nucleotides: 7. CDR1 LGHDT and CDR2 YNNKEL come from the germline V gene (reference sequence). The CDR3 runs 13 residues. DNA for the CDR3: TGTGCCAGCAGGGACAGGGTTTCAGTTGAGCAGTTCTTC. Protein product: CASRDRVSVEQFF.

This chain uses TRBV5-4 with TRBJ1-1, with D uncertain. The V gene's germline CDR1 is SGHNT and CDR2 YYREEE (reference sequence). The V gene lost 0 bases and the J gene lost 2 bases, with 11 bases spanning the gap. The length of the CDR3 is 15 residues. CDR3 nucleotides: TGTGCCAGCAGCTTGGGCGTCGGGTATAACACTGAAGCTTTCTTT. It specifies CASSLGVGYNTEAFF.

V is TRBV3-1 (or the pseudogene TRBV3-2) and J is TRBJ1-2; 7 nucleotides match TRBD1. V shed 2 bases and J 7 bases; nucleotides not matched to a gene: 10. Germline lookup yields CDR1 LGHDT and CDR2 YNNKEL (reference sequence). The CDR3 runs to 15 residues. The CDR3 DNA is TGTGCCAGCAGCCAAAACCGACAGGGAACGAGTGGCTACACCTTC. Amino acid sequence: CASSQNRQGTSGYTF.

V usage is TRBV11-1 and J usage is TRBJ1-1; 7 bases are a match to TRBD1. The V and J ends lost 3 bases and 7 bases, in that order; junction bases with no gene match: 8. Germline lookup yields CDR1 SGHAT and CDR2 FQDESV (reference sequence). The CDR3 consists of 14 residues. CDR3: CASSFSTGSLEAFF. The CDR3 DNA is TGTGCCAGCAGCTTTTCGACAGGGAGTCTTGAAGCTTTCTTT.

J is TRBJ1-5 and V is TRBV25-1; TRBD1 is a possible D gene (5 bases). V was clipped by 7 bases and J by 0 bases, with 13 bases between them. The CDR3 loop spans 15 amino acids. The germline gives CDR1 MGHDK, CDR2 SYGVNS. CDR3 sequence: CASKSGHGSNQPQHF. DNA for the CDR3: TGTGCCAGCAAGTCAGGACACGGTAGCAATCAGCCCCAGCATTTT.

Written as DNA, the CDR3 is TGCGCCAGCAGCTTGGGGGACAGGTTCTATGGCTACACCTTC. This codes for CASSLGDRFYGYTF. The V and J genes are TRBV5-1 and TRBJ1-2; TRBD1 aligns across 8 bases. The trim removed 0 bases at V and 4 bases at J, leaving 2 bases unmatched. The germline V gene has CDR1 SGHRS and CDR2 YFSETQ. The CDR3 covers 14 residues.

The CDR3 here is CASSPPTGQNTGELFF. The CDR3 DNA is TGCGCCAGCAGCCCTCCTACAGGACAGAACACCGGGGAGCTGTTTTTT. The chain links TRBV5-1 to TRBJ2-2, with TRBD1 as a possible D gene (5 bases). Trimming pared 4 bases from V and 1 base from J, leaving 14 bases between. Germline-derived CDR1 and CDR2 are SGHRS and YFSETQ. The CDR3 runs to 16 residues.

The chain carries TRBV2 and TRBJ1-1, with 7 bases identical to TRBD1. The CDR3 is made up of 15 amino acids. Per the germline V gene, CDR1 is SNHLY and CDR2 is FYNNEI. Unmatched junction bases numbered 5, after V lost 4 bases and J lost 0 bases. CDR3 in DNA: TGTGCCAGCAGTGTACAGGGGACCTTGAACACTGAAGCTTTCTTT. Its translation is CASSVQGTLNTEAFF.

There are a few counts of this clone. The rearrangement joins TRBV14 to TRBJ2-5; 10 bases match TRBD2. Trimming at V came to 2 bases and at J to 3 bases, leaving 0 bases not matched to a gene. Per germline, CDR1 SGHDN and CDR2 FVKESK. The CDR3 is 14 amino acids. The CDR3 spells CASSQLAGEETQYF. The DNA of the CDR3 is TGTGCCAGCAGCCAACTAGCGGGAGAAGAGACCCAGTACTTC.

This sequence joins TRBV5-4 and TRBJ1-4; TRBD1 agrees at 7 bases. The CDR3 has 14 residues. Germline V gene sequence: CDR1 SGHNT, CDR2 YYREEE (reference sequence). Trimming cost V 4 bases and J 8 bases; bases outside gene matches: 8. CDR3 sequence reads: CASSRDRAGEKLFF. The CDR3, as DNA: TGTGCCAGCAGCCGTGACAGGGCTGGGGAAAAACTGTTTTTT.

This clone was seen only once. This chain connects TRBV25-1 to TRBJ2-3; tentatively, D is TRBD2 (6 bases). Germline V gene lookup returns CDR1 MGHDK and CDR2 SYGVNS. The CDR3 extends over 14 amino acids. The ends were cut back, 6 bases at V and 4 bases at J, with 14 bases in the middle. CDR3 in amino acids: CASRAEGWPDTQYF. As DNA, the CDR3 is TGTGCCAGCAGAGCGGAGGGTTGGCCAGATACGCAGTATTTT.

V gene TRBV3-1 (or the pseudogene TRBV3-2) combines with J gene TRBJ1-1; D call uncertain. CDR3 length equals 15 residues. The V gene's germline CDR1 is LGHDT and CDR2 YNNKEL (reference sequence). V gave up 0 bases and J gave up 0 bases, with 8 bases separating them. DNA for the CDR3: TGTGCCAGCAGCCAAGAGAGAGGGTTGAACACTGAAGCTTTCTTT. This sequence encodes CASSQERGLNTEAFF.

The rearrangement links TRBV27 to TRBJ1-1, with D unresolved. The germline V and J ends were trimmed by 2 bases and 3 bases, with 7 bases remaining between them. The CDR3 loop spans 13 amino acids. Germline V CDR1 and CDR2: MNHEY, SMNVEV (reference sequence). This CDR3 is CASSLVLDTEAFF. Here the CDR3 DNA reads TGTGCCAGCAGTTTAGTTTTAGACACTGAAGCTTTCTTT.

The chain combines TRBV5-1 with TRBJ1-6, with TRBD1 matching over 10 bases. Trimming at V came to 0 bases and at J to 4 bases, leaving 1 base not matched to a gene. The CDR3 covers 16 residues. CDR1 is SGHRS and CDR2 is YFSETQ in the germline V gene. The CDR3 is CASSLGQGAYNSPLHF. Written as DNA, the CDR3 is TGCGCCAGCAGCTTGGGACAGGGGGCGTATAATTCACCCCTCCACTTT.

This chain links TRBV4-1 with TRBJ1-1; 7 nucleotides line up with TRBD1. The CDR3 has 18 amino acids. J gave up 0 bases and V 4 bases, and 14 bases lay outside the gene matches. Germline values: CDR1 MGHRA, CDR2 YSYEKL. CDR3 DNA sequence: TGCGCCAGCAGCCTGCCGGCCCCGGGACAGAAGATGAACACTGAAGCTTTCTTT. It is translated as CASSLPAPGQKMNTEAFF.

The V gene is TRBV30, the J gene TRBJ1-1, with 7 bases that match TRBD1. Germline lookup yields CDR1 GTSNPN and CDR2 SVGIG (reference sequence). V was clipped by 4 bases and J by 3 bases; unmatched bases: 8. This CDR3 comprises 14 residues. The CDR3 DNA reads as TGTGCCTGGATTAAGATCCAGGGGGACACTGAAGCTTTCTTT. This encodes CAWIKIQGDTEAFF.